A single TCR beta chain is shown here with its context. Its antigen is currently unknown. Assay: immunoSEQ multiplex PCR; the TCRdb copy retains only in-frame clones and omits some. The sample lists approximately 270,000 clones, around 92% occurring once. Second-dose timings of about 4 or about 12 weeks were pooled. This sample is drawn from a study of T cell responses to AZD1222 COVID-19 vaccine. Findings and caveats of the study: Repertoire sampling was restricted to post-peak T cell response timepoints. Regions 160-218 and 743-854 held dominance among vaccine-associated CD4 TCRs, which spanned spike. Reportedly, nearly half the spike-specific TCRs target unmutated variant regions.

The sample was peripheral blood, taken 28 days after the second AZD1222 dose. This clonotype originated in an adult who received the AZD1222 COVID-19 vaccine.

CDR3 loop: CASSPPGLQSAQYF. In nucleotides, the CDR3 is TGTGCCAGCAGCCCACCGGGCCTCCAGTCGGCCCAGTACTTC. The chain has TRBV7-2 and TRBJ2-5; D is unresolved. Germline V CDR1 and CDR2: SGHTA, FQGNSA. The length of the CDR3 is 14 residues. V was shortened by 5 bases and J by 9 bases, with 19 bases between the two germline ends.